The rows below give T cell receptor beta chains drawn from one sample of a study of CD8 T cells in Susac syndrome. MiXCR, run by TCRdb on the immunoSEQ multiplex PCR reads, gives a single entry per CDR3 protein. The sample yields approximately 130,000 distinct CDR3 sequences, 91% seen once. The sequencing input was CD8+ T cells from PBMCs. These receptors were taken from a human donor with multiple sclerosis. The CDR3 runs from the conserved cysteine through the conserved F or W. The D gene is left open where the match is weak. The size entry is marked missing in some rows and otherwise reads once, few, many or a size class.

d_call	v_call	j_call	clone_size	cdr3_aa	cdr3_nt
-	TRBV6-2/TRBV6-3	TRBJ2-5	-	CASIQGLNWETQYF	TGTGCCAGCATTCAAGGACTTAATTGGGAGACCCAGTACTTC
-	TRBV5-6	TRBJ1-1	-	CASSRALNTEAFF	TGTGCCAGCTCGAGGGCCTTGAACACTGAAGCTTTCTTT
-	TRBV19	TRBJ2-1	once	CASSSETYNEQFF	TGTGCCAGTAGTTCCGAGACCTACAATGAGCAGTTCTTC
TRBD1	TRBV13	TRBJ2-5	-	CASSPDRGWSQETQYF	TGTGCCAGCAGCCCGGACAGGGGCTGGAGCCAAGAGACCCAGTACTTC
-	TRBV20-1	TRBJ2-3	-	CSARDLTHTDTQYF	TGCAGTGCTAGAGATCTAACTCACACAGATACGCAGTATTTT
-	TRBV19	TRBJ2-1	-	CASSHGEQFF	TGTGCCAGTAGTCACGGTGAGCAGTTCTTC
-	TRBV12-5	TRBJ1-5	-	CASGLWGTSQPQHF	TGTGCTAGTGGTTTGTGGGGAACGAGTCAGCCCCAGCATTTT
TRBD2	TRBV20-1	TRBJ2-7	-	CSARERTSLLEQYF	TGCAGTGCTAGAGAGAGGACTAGCCTGCTGGAGCAGTACTTC
TRBD2	TRBV28	TRBJ2-7	-	CASSLLAGEQYF	TGTGCCAGCAGTTTACTAGCGGGGGAGCAGTACTTC
-	TRBV7-9	TRBJ2-6	-	CASSETESGANVLTF	TGTGCCAGCAGCGAGACCGAGTCTGGGGCCAACGTCCTGACTTTC
TRBD2	TRBV27	TRBJ2-1	-	CASSLTTSGRPSSYNEQFF	TGTGCCAGCAGCCTGACCACTAGCGGGAGACCCAGCTCCTACAATGAGCAGTTCTTC
TRBD1	TRBV29-1	TRBJ2-7	few	CSVDRGYEQYF	TGCAGCGTCGACAGGGGCTACGAGCAGTACTTC
-	TRBV19	TRBJ2-3	-	CASSTGITDTQYF	TGTGCCAGTAGTACAGGTATCACAGATACGCAGTATTTT
-	TRBV9	TRBJ2-3	once	CASSPGRGISTDTQYF	TGTGCCAGCAGCCCGGGCCGCGGGATAAGCACAGATACGCAGTATTTT
-	TRBV14	TRBJ2-7	few	CASSPGFYEQYF	TGTGCCAGCAGCCCAGGTTTCTACGAGCAGTACTTC
-	TRBV7-9	TRBJ2-5	-	CASSLLEETQYF	TGTGCCAGCAGCTTATTGGAAGAGACCCAGTACTTC
-	TRBV12-3/TRBV12-4	TRBJ1-1	-	CASSLFTNTEAFF	TGTGCCAGCAGTCTCTTTACCAACACTGAAGCTTTCTTT
-	TRBV27	TRBJ2-3	-	CASSPLTRTSTDTQYF	TGTGCCAGCAGTCCGCTGACCAGAACTAGCACAGATACGCAGTATTTT